This is a list of T cell receptor beta chains from one sample in a study of T cell changes during pregnancy in multiple sclerosis. Sequencing used immunoSEQ multiplex PCR; TCRdb keeps in-frame clones, though not all of them. The sample lists approximately 82,000 clones; 80% to 95% were seen once. The sample in question was CD4+ T cells from peripheral blood mononuclear cells, obtained in the second trimester of pregnancy. The receptor set was obtained from a female donor with multiple sclerosis, enrolled in a pregnancy study. The conserved cysteine and the conserved F or W are not part of the CDR3 here. The listing skips clone size in some rows; elsewhere it reads once, few, many or a size class.

abundance,j_gene,v_gene,CDR3aa
.,TRBJ2-1,TRBV5-1,ASSWGQGGGEQF
.,TRBJ2-1,TRBV7-2,ASRRDTMGYEQF
.,TRBJ2-7,TRBV4-1,ASSQDPGAYEQY
.,TRBJ1-4,TRBV6-6,ASSQGEPSTNEKLF
.,TRBJ1-6,TRBV5-1,ASSEGQSANSPLH
once,TRBJ2-5,TRBV4-1,ASSQGLASGETQY
.,TRBJ2-7,TRBV9,ASSVSQGPYEQY
once,TRBJ2-7,TRBV28,ASAESYEQY
.,TRBJ2-5,TRBV28,ASSSIGTEETQY
.,TRBJ1-2,TRBV14,ASSRGANYGYT
once,TRBJ2-3,TRBV9,ASSADRGGRVTDTQY
.,TRBJ2-1,TRBV5-4,ASSVEGYEDYNEQF
.,TRBJ1-4,TRBV2,ASKRDFPFYEKLF
.,TRBJ2-4,TRBV7-2,ASSLEGTVQNIQY
.,TRBJ2-3,TRBV6-5,ASSHPDSTDTQY
.,TRBJ2-7,TRBV5-1,ASSLIRGYEQY
.,TRBJ2-4,TRBV11-2,ASTYPVENIQY
.,TRBJ2-4,TRBV5-1,ASAVGSRSADIQY
.,TRBJ1-4,TRBV30,AWTPLFPTNEKLF
.,TRBJ2-2,TRBV12-5,ASGLVRGGELF
.,TRBJ1-1,TRBV30,AWSVGQGKKAF
.,TRBJ2-3,TRBV19,ASSIDQGSADTQY
.,TRBJ2-7,TRBV4-1,ASSQERDFTYEQY
.,TRBJ1-1,TRBV9,ASSVAGQSYTEAF
.,TRBJ1-2,TRBV14,ASSQDGRRYT
.,TRBJ1-6,TRBV5-6,ASSLDLGRDSPLH
.,TRBJ2-1,TRBV27,ASSVAGYNEQF
.,TRBJ2-1,TRBV5-1,ASSFGREQF
.,TRBJ2-3,TRBV7-3,ASSLHPSGSTDTQY
.,TRBJ1-5,TRBV5-3,ARSSHTAGGPGQPQH
.,TRBJ2-5,TRBV9,ASSLGLAGGETQY
once,TRBJ1-1,TRBV11-2,ASSSDGTNWSEAF
.,TRBJ1-2,TRBV25-1,ASSEGAAYGYT
.,TRBJ2-1,TRBV18,ASSPNNEQF
.,TRBJ2-7,TRBV2,ASRSSGIGTYEQY
.,TRBJ2-7,TRBV4-2,ASSQEVRGGGGPYEQY
once,TRBJ1-4,TRBV7-8,ASSLTGAGRNEKLF
.,TRBJ2-1,TRBV14,ASSLAGGYNEQF
.,TRBJ2-3,TRBV6-5,ASSYLATKSPQY
.,TRBJ2-6,TRBV6-1,ASREQGVGSGANVLT